The clone carrying this TCR beta chain has only one observation. This table comes from immunoSEQ multiplex PCR, and its TCRdb copy is limited to in-frame clones, with some not included. The top ten hold about 3% of the sample, which has just under 350,000 clones, over 70% seen once. The data stem from a study of blood T cell repertoires in COVID-19. V lost 1 base, J lost 0 bases, and 14 bases lay in between. Germline values: CDR1 MGHDK, CDR2 SYGVNS. This CDR3 region has 17 residues. Sequencing used peripheral blood. The receptor was derived from a man aged 30-40 years with active or convalescent COVID-19. The rearrangement uses TRBV25-1 and TRBJ2-3; maybe TRBD1 (6 bases). The chain's CDR3 is CASSESKATGSTDTQYF. Written as DNA, the CDR3 is TGTGCCAGCAGTGAATCGAAGGCGACAGGTAGCACAGATACGCAGTATTTT.